The following is a T cell receptor beta chain sequence with its context. Random hexamers served to reverse transcribe roughly 0.45 to 1 ug RNA. Coverage of TCR beta CDR3 amplification by immunoSEQ multiplex PCR extended to 54 Vbeta and 13 Jbeta. TCRdb used MiXCR to reprocess the immunoSEQ multiplex PCR reads, holding one entry per CDR3 protein. The sample carries approximately 190,000 distinct CDR3 sequences, 93% recorded once. This entry is derived from a study of CD8 T cells in Susac syndrome. Material: CD4+ T cells from PBMCs. This clonotype originated in a human donor in good health.

CDR3 nucleotides: TGCGCCAGCAGCTTGGGTAAAGAGACCCAGTACTTC. Its protein is CASSLGKETQYF. This chain joins TRBV5-1 and TRBJ2-5; no clear D. Trimming shortened V by 0 bases and J by 3 bases, and 3 bases separated the two germline ends. The CDR3 length is 12 residues. Looked up from germline, CDR1 is SGHRS and CDR2 is YFSETQ.